Detailed here is one T cell receptor beta chain. Its cognate antigen has yet to be identified. The sample comes from a study of monozygotic twins with inflammatory bowel disease (dated 2019 in TCRdb). For context, the study as a whole: The complete study included 28 monozygotic twin pairs: 19 IBD-discordant Danish pairs and nine German pairs, of which four were IBD-concordant and five were IBD-discordant. Within discordant pairs, disease-associated traits were sought mainly by comparing IBD patients with their genetically identical healthy co-twins. Each individual had, on average, about 151 000 unique TCRalpha sequences and 181 000 unique TCRbeta sequences available for analysis. Study-wide findings and limitations: Compared with healthy twins, IBD patients had fewer clonotypes in common with other individuals, a difference most pronounced in patients showing signs of disease activity. TCRbeta repertoire diversity, by inverse Simpson index, was decreased in IBD patients compared with their healthy co-twins. Background noise and inter-individual variability may have been introduced into the repertoires by the differing immunosuppressive treatments among patients. No single strong signal or clonotype linked to IBD turned up in the results, so the idea that one exists was not supported. Repertoire similarity did not differ between concordant and discordant twins, possibly due to limited statistical power. The analysis was unable to tell apart different T cell subtypes.

An approximately 2.3 ml peripheral blood sample was drawn into PAXgene tubes per donor and stored at -80°C. Total RNA was isolated from whole blood with the PAXgene blood miRNA kit on an automated QIAcube, without T cell sorting. Peripheral blood from monozygotic twin pairs who were concordant or discordant for inflammatory bowel disease underwent deep TCRalpha and TCRbeta repertoire profiling using unique molecular barcoding. For every twin pair, smoking habits were documented, and each individual was categorised as a current, former or never smoker. The protocol used for the library was 5' RACE. For each TCR library, around 4,000 ng of total RNA was used. For each sample, cDNA synthesis was carried out in eight separate reactions using SMARTScribe reverse transcriptase. During cDNA synthesis, template switching was used to introduce unique molecular identifiers that contained a 6-nucleotide sample barcode. Amplification of TCRalpha and TCRbeta cDNA involved two nested PCRs of roughly 16 and 10 cycles, and each PCR was followed by bead purification. Before amplification, the cDNA was treated with uracil DNA-glycosylase and purified using the QIAquick PCR purification kit. In the second PCR, Illumina TruSeq-compatible adapters and sample-specific barcodes were added. TapeStation and Qubit were used to check library quality and concentration, and 5 to 6.5 ng of each library went into the pool. Pooled libraries were sequenced on an Illumina HiSeq2500 single-index Rapid Run with 2 x 100 bp reads and custom sequencing primers. In the source study's methods: PCR and sequencing errors were corrected by UMI-based consensus assembly using MiGEC version 1.2.6. V(D)J alignment, clonotype assembly and CDR3 extraction were performed with MiXCR version 2.1.1. To normalise gene usage, clonotype sharing and MAIT/NKT TCR abundance, the top 1000, 10 000 and 20 000 clonotypes in each sample were analysed. Diversity was computed as the inverse Simpson index with the vegan R package after downsampling to 27 000 UMIs. Paired Mann-Whitney U tests were applied to discordant twin pairs, with Benjamini-Hochberg correction for multiple testing. The reads underwent TCRdb reprocessing, giving one record for each CDR3 protein sequence and no DNA. TCRdb, not the original authors, processed these V and J calls. The sample's clone listing holds more than 300,000 distinct CDR3 sequences. Jointly, the top ten make up 2.6% of the sample.

Its CDR3 holds 11 amino acids, cysteine through phenylalanine. No DNA sequence was recorded. CDR1 and CDR2 are read off the germline V gene as SQVTM and ANQGSEA. The receptor comes from a human donor with ulcerative colitis or Crohn's disease, or a healthy co-twin of an affected twin (not recorded which). Source material: blood. In this chain, TRBV29-1 is recombined with TRBJ1-1; the TRBD1 assignment by TCRdb is unverifiable without DNA. The CDR3 sequence is CSAGQSEVAFF.